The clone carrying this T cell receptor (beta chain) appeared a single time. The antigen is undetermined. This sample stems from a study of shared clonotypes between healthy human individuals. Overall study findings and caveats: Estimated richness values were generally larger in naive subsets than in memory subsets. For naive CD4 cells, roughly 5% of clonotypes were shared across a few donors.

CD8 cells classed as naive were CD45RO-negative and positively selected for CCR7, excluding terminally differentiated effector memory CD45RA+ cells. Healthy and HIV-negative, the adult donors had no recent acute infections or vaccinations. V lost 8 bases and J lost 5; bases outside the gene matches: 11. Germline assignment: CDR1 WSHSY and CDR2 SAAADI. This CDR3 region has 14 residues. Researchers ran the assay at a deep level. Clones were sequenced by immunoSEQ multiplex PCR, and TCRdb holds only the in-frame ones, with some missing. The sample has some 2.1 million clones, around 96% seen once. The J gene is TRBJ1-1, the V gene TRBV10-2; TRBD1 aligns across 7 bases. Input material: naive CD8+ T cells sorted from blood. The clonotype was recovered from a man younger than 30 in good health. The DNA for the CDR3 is TGCGCCAGCCGCCGGCAGGGGGATCTAACTGAAGCTTTCTTT. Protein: CASRRQGDLTEAFF.